This T cell receptor beta chain was captured by sequencing in a study of T-cell memory formation after mild COVID-19. TCRdb processed the 5' RACE reads anew with MiXCR; each CDR3 protein has one entry. The sample has around 320,000 distinct CDR3 sequences, 19% seen once; the top ten hold under 25%. From germline, CDR1 is MNHEY and CDR2 SVGEGT. There are 16 residues in the CDR3. J lost 4 bases, V lost 2 bases, and 6 bases had no gene match. This clonotype showed up just a few times. The sequenced material came from PBMCs or a T cell subset sorted from them (not recorded which). This clonotype originated in a man in his late teens or twenties who had mild COVID-19 (a few samples of this study predate the infection). Cell type and time point are not known. This chain links TRBV6-2 or TRBV6-3 with TRBJ2-2, with 8 bases fitting TRBD2. The CDR3 loop is CASSYAGLVGTGELFF. The CDR3 bases are TGTGCCAGCAGTTACGCGGGACTAGTTGGCACCGGGGAGCTGTTTTTT.